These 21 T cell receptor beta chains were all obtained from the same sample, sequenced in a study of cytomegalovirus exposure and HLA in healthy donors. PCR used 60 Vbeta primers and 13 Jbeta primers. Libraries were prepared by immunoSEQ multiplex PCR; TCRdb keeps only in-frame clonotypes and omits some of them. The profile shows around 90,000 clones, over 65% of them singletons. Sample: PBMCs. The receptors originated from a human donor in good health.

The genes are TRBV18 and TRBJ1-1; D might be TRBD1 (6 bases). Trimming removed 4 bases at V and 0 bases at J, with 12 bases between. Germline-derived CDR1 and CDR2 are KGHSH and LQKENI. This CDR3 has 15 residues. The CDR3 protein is CASSRPGAMNTEAFF. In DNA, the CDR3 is TGTGCCAGCTCACGTCCAGGGGCGATGAACACTGAAGCTTTCTTT.

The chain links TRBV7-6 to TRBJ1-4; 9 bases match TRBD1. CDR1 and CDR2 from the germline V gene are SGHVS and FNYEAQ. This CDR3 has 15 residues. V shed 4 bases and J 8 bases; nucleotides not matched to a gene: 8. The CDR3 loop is CASSSRTGVGEKLFF. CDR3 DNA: TGTGCCAGCAGCTCCAGGACAGGGGTGGGGGAAAAACTGTTTTTT.

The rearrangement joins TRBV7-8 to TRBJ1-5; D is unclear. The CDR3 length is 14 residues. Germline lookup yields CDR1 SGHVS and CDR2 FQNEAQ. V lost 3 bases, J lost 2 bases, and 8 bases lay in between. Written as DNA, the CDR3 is TGTGCCAGCAGCTTGGGTAGCGGCAATCAGCCCCAGCATTTT. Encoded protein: CASSLGSGNQPQHF.

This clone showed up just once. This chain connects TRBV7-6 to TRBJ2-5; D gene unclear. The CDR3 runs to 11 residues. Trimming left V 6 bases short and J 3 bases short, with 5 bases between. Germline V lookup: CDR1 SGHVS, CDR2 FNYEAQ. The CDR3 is CASSLKETQYF. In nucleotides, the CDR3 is TGTGCCAGCAGTCTAAAAGAGACCCAGTACTTC.

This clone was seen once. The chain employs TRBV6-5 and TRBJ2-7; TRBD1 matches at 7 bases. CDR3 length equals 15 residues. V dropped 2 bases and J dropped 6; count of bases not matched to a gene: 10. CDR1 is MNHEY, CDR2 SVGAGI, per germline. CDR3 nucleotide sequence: TGTGCCAGCAGTTACACGGACAGGCAAGGGAGCGAGCAGTACTTC. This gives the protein CASSYTDRQGSEQYF.

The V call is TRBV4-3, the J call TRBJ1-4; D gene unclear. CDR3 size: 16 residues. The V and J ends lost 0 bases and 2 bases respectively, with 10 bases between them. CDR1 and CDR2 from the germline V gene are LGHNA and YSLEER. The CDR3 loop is CASSQDQVSTNEKLFF. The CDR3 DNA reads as TGCGCCAGCAGCCAAGATCAGGTCAGCACTAATGAAAAACTGTTTTTT.

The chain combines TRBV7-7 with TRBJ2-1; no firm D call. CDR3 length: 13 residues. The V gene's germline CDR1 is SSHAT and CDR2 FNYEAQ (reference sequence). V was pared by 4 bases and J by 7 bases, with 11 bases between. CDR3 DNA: TGTGCCAGCAGCTCCAAGCGCTTGAATGAGCAGTTCTTC. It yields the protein CASSSKRLNEQFF. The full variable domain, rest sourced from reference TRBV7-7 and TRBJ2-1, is GAGVSQSPRYKVTKRGQDVTLRCDPISSHATLYWYQQALGQGPEFLTYFNYEAQPDKSGLPSDRFSAERPEGSISTLTIQRTEQRDSAMYRCASSSKRLNEQFFGPGTRLTVL.

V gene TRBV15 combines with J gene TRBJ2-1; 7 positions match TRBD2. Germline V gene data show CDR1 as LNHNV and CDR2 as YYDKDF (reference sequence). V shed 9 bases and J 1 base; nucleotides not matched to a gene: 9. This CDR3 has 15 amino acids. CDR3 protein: CATMYGGGSYNEQFF. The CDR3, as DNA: TGTGCCACGATGTATGGGGGAGGGTCCTACAATGAGCAGTTCTTC.

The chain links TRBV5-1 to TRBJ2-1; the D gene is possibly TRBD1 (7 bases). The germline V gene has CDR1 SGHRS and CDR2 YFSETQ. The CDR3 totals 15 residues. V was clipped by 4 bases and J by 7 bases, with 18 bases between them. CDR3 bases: TGCGCCAGCAGCGTAACCACAGGGGCGGGGAATGAGCAGTTCTTC. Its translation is CASSVTTGAGNEQFF. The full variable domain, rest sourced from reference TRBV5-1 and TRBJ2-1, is KAGVTQTPRYLIKTRGQQVTLSCSPISGHRSVSWYQQTPGQGLQFLFEYFSETQRNKGNFPGRFSGRQFSNSRSEMNVSTLELGDSALYLCASSVTTGAGNEQFFGPGTRLTVL.

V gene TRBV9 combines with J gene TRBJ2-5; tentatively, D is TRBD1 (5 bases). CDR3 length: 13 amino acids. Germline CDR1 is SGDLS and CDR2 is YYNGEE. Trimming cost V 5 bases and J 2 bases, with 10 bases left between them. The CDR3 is CASRPDSQETQYF. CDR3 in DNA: TGTGCCAGCAGACCTGACAGTCAAGAGACCCAGTACTTC.

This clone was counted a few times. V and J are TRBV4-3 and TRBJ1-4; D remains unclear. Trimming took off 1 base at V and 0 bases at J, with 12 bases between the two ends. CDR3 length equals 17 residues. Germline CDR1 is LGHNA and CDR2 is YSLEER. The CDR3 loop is CASSQVVGGTTNEKLFF. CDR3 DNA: TGCGCCAGCAGCCAAGTCGTGGGAGGAACAACTAATGAAAAACTGTTTTTT.

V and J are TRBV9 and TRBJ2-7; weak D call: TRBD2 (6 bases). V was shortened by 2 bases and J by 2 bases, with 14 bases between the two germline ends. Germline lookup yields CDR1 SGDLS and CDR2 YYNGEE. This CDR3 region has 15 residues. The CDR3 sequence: CASSVQPGLAYEQYF. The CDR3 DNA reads TGTGCCAGCAGCGTCCAACCGGGACTGGCCTACGAGCAGTACTTC.

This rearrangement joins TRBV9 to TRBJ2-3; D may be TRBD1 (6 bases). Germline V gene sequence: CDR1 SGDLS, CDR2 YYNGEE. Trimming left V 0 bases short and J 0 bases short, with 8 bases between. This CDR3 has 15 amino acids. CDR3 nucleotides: TGTGCCAGCAGCGTAGGGGGGCCAAGCACAGATACGCAGTATTTT. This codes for CASSVGGPSTDTQYF.

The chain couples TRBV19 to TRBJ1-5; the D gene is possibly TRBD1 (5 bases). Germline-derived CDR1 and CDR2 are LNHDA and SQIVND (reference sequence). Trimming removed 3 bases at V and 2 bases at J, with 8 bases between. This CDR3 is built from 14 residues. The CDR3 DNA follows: TGTGCCAGTAGTATTGACAGTGGCAATCAGCCCCAGCATTTT. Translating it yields CASSIDSGNQPQHF.

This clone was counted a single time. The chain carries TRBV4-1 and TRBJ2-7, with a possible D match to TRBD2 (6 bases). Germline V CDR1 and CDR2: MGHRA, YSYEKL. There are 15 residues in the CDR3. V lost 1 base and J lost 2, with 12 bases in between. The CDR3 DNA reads TGCGCCAGCAGCCAAGGGAGGGGTGCACCCTACGAGCAGTACTTC. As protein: CASSQGRGAPYEQYF.

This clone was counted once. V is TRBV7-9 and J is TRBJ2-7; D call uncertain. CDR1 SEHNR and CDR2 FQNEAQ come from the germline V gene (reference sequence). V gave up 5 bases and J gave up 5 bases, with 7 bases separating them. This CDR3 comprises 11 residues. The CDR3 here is CASSPVNEQYF. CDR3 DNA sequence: TGTGCCAGCAGCCCCGTAAACGAGCAGTACTTC.

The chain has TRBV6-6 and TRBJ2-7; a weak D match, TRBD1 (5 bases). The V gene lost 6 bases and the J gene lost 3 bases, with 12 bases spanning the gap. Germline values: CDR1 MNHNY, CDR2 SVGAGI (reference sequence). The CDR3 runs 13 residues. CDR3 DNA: TGTGCCAGCAGGACCCCTGACAGCTACGAGCAGTACTTC. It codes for CASRTPDSYEQYF.

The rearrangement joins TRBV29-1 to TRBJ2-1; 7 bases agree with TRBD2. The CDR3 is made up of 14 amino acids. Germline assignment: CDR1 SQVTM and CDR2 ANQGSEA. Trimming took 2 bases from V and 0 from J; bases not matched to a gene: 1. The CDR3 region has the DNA TGCAGCGTTGAATCGGGGGGCTCCTACAATGAGCAGTTCTTC. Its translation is CSVESGGSYNEQFF.

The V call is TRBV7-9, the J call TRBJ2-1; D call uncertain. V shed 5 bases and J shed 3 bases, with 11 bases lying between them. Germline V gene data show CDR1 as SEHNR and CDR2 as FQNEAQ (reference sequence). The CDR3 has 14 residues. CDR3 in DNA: TGTGCCAGCAGCCCGCCCGAGGTCTACAATGAGCAGTTCTTC. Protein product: CASSPPEVYNEQFF.

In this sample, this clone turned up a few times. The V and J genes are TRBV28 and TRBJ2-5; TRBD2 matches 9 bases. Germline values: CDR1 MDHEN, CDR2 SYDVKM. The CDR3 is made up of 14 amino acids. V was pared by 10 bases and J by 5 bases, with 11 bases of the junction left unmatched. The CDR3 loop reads CATGRIAGEETQYF. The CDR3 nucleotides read TGTGCCACCGGAAGAATAGCGGGAGAGGAGACCCAGTACTTC.

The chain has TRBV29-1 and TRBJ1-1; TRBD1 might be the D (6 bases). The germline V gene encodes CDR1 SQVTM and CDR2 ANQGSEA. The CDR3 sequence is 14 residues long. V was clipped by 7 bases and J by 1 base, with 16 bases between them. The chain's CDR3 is CSAGIGGWNTEAFF. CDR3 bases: TGCAGCGCGGGGATAGGGGGTTGGAACACTGAAGCTTTCTTT.